These 9 T cell receptor beta chains were all obtained from the same sample, sequenced in a study of blood T cell repertoires in COVID-19. Sequencing was performed with immunoSEQ multiplex PCR; in TCRdb, only in-frame clones are kept and a portion is missing. Of around 500,000 clones detected, roughly 90% appear once; the ten largest clones hold about 2%. The sequenced material came from PBMCs or T cells enriched from blood (not recorded which). The receptor source for this set is a woman between 40 and 50 years old who had recovered from COVID-19.

J is TRBJ2-7 and V is TRBV6-2 or TRBV6-3; maybe TRBD1 (5 bases). The CDR3 has 15 amino acids. Trimming removed 4 bases at V and 1 base at J, with 14 bases between. The germline gives CDR1 MNHEY, CDR2 SVGEGT. CDR3 in amino acids: CASSSAPDMSYEQYF. CDR3 nucleotide sequence: TGTGCCAGCAGTTCAGCCCCGGACATGTCCTACGAGCAGTACTTC.

This chain joins TRBV7-6 and TRBJ2-7; TRBD2 aligns across 8 bases. V shed 7 bases and J 6 bases; nucleotides not matched to a gene: 8. The CDR3 spans 13 residues. Germline CDR1 is SGHVS and CDR2 is FNYEAQ. The CDR3 bases are TGTGCCAGCAACCCCGGGGGGGGTGGCGAGCAGTACTTC. It is translated as CASNPGGGGEQYF.

The chain employs TRBV7-2 and TRBJ2-1; 14 bases align to TRBD2. CDR1 and CDR2 from the germline V gene are SGHTA and FQGNSA. The CDR3 sequence is 15 residues long. With V trimmed by 5 bases and J by 9 bases, 6 bases remained unmatched. CDR3 in DNA: TGTGCCAGCAGCCCGACTAGCGGGAGGGTCGGTGAGCAGTTCTTC. Its translation is CASSPTSGRVGEQFF.

This clone appeared a single time. The chain has TRBV19 and TRBJ1-2; 8 bases are shared with TRBD1. V was clipped by 4 bases and J by 4 bases; unmatched bases: 5. Germline assignment: CDR1 LNHDA and CDR2 SQIVND (reference sequence). The CDR3 runs to 14 residues. CDR3 DNA sequence: TGTGCCAGTAGTACCGGGGGGACAGGCTATGGCTACACCTTC. It is translated as CASSTGGTGYGYTF.

This sequence joins TRBV5-1 and TRBJ2-1, with 10 nucleotides matching TRBD2. CDR3 size: 15 residues. The germline gives CDR1 SGHRS, CDR2 YFSETQ. Trimming at V came to 2 bases and at J to 4 bases, leaving 3 bases not matched to a gene. Here the CDR3 DNA reads TGCGCCAGCAGCTTCGTGACTAGCGGGTACAATGAGCAGTTCTTC. Protein product: CASSFVTSGYNEQFF.

The genes are TRBV24-1 and TRBJ2-5; weak D call: TRBD1 (5 bases). CDR3 length: 16 amino acids. Trimming left V 0 bases short and J 4 bases short, with 14 bases between. Germline CDR1 is KGHDR and CDR2 is SFDVKD. The CDR3 coding sequence is TGTGCCACCAGTGATTTGGAGAGTGGCAGGGCAGAGACCCAGTACTTC. Translated, it gives CATSDLESGRAETQYF.

CDR3 residues: CASSSGAGFPSGNTIYF. The CDR3 nucleotides are TGTGCCAGCAGCTCCGGTGCGGGGTTCCCCTCTGGAAACACCATATATTTT. This rearrangement joins TRBV5-4 to TRBJ1-3; D is ambiguous. In germline, CDR1 is SGHNT, CDR2 YYREEE (reference sequence). CDR3 length: 17 amino acids. The V gene lost 3 bases and the J gene lost 0 bases, with 16 bases spanning the gap.

The gene calls are TRBV25-1 and TRBJ2-3, with 7 bases lining up with TRBD1. Germline loops: CDR1 MGHDK, CDR2 SYGVNS. Germline trimming cut 1 base from V and 5 bases from J; bases unmatched to any gene: 6. The CDR3 extends over 15 amino acids. CDR3 amino acids: CASSELRGPGDTQYF. The CDR3 DNA reads as TGTGCCAGCAGTGAATTGAGGGGGCCCGGAGATACGCAGTATTTT.

In DNA form, the CDR3 reads TGTGCCAGCAGACTGACTAGCGGGCAGTACAATGAGCAGTTCTTC. This encodes CASRLTSGQYNEQFF. The chain recombines TRBV6-5 with TRBJ2-1; 10 nucleotides line up with TRBD2. Trimming took 6 bases from V and 4 from J; bases not matched to a gene: 6. Per the germline V gene, CDR1 is MNHEY and CDR2 is SVGAGI. This CDR3 has 15 amino acids.